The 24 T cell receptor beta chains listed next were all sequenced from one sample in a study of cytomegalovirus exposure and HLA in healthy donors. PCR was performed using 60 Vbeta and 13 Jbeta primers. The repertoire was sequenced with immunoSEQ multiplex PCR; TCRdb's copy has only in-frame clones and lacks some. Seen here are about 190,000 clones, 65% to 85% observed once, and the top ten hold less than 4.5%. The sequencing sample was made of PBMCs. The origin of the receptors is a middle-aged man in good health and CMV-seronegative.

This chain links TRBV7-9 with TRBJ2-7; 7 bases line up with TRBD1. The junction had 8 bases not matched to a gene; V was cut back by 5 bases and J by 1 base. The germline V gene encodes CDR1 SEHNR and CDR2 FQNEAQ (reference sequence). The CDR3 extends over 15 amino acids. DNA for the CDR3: TGTGCCAGCAGCGTTGACAGGGTGGGTTCCTACGAGCAGTACTTC. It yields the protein CASSVDRVGSYEQYF.

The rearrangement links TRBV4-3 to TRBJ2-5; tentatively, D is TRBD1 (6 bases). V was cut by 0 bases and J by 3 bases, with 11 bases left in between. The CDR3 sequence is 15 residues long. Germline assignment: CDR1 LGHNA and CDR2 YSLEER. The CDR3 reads CASSQDRGGKETQYF. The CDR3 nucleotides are TGCGCCAGCAGCCAAGATCGAGGGGGAAAAGAGACCCAGTACTTC.

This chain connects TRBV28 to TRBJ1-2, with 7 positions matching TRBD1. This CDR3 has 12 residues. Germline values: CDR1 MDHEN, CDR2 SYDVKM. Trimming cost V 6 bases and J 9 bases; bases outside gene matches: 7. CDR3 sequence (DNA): TGTGCCAGCAGACCGACAGGGAAGAGCTACACCTTC. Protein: CASRPTGKSYTF.

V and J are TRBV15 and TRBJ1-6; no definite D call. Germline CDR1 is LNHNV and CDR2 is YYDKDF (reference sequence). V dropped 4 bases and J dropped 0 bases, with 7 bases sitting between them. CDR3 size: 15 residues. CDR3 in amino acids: CATSNDNSYNSPLHF. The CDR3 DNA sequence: TGTGCCACCAGCAATGACAACTCCTATAATTCACCCCTCCACTTT.

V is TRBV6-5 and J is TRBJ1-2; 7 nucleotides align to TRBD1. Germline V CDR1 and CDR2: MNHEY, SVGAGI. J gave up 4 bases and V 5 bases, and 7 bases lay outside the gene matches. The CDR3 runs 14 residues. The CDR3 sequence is CASSTPGQTYGYTF. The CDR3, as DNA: TGTGCCAGCAGTACCCCGGGACAGACCTATGGCTACACCTTC.

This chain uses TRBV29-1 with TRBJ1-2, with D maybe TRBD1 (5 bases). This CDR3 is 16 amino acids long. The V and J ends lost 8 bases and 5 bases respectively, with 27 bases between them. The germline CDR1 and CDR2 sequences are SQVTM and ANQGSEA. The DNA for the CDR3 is TGCAGCCTGGGGGGGTTTTTGGGGGACCGAAAATATGGCTACACCTTC. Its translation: CSLGGFLGDRKYGYTF.

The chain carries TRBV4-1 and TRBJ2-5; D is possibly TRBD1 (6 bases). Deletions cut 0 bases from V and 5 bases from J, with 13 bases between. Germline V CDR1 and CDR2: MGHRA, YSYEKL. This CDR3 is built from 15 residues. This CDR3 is CASSQDQGQAETQYF. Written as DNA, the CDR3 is TGCGCCAGCAGCCAAGATCAGGGGCAGGCGGAGACCCAGTACTTC.

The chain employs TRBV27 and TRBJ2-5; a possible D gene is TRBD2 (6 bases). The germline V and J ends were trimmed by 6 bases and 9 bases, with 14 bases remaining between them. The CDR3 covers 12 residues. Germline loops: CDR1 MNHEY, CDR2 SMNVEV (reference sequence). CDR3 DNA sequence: TGTGCCAGCAGCACCTCTAGCGTAGCCCAGTACTTC. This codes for CASSTSSVAQYF.

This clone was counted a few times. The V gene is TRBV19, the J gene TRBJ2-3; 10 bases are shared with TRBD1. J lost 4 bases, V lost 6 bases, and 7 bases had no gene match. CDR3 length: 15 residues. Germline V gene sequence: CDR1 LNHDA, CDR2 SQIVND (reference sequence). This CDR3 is CASSLTGGEADTQYF. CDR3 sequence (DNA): TGTGCCAGTAGCTTGACAGGGGGCGAGGCAGATACGCAGTATTTT.

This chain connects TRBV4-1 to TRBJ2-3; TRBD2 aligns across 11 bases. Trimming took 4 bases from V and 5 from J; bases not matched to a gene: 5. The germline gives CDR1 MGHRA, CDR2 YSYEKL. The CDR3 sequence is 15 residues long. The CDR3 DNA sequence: TGCGCCAGCAGCCCACTAGCGGGGGCCGGAGATACGCAGTATTTT. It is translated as CASSPLAGAGDTQYF.

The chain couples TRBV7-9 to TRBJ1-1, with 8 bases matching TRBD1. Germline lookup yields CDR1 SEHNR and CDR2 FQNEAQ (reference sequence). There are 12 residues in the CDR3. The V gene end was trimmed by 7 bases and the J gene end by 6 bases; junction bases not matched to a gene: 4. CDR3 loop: CASTGQGPEAFF. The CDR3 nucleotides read TGTGCCAGCACAGGACAGGGCCCTGAAGCTTTCTTT.

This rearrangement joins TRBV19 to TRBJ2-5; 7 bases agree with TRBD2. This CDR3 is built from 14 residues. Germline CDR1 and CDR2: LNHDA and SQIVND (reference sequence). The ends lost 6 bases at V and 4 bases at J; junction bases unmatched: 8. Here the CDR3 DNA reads TGTGCCAGTAGGAGCTGGGAGGGTGGAGAGACCCAGTACTTC. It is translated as CASRSWEGGETQYF.

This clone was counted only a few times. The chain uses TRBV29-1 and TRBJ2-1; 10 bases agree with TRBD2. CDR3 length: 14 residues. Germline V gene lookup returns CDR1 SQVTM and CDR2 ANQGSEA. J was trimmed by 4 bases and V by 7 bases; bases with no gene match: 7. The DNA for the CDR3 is TGCAGCGGGGTGGGAGCGGGGGGGTACAATGAGCAGTTCTTC. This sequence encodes CSGVGAGGYNEQFF.

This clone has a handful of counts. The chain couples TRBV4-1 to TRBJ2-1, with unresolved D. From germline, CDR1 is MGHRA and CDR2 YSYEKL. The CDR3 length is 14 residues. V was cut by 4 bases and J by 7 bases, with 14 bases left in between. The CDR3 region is CASSLSLVGNEQFF. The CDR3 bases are TGCGCCAGCAGCCTCTCCCTAGTTGGGAATGAGCAGTTCTTC.

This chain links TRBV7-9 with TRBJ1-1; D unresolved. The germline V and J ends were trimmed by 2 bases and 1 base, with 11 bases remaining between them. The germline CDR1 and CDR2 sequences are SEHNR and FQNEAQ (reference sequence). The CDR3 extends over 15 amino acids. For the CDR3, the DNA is TGTGCCAGCAGCTTATACAATTCGGGGAACACTGAAGCTTTCTTT. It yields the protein CASSLYNSGNTEAFF.

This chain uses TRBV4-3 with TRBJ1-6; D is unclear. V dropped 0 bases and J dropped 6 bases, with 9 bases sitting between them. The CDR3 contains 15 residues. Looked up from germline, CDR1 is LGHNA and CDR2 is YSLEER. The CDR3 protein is CASSQDRGSNSPLHF. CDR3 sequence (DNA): TGCGCCAGCAGCCAAGATCGAGGATCTAATTCACCCCTCCACTTT.

DNA for the CDR3: TGTGCCAGCAGCCGAGACAGAGCCTCTGGAAACACCATATATTTT. Protein sequence: CASSRDRASGNTIYF. The chain combines TRBV6-6 with TRBJ1-3, with D perhaps matching TRBD1 (5 bases). The ends were cut back, 6 bases at V and 0 bases at J, with 12 bases in the middle. There are 15 residues in the CDR3. Per the germline V gene, CDR1 is MNHNY and CDR2 is SVGAGI (reference sequence).

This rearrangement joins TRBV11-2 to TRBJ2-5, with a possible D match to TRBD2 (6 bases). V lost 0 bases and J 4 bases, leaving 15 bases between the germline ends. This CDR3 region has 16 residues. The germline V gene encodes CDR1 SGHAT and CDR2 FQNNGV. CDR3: CASSLEGRGSRETQYF. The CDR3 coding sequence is TGTGCCAGCAGCTTAGAAGGACGGGGGAGCAGAGAGACCCAGTACTTC.

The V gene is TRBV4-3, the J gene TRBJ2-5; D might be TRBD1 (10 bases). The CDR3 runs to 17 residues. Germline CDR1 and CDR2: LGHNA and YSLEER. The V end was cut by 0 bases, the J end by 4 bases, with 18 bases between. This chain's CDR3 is CASSQDSGGQGIETQYF. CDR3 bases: TGCGCCAGCAGCCAAGATAGCGGGGGACAGGGGATAGAGACCCAGTACTTC.

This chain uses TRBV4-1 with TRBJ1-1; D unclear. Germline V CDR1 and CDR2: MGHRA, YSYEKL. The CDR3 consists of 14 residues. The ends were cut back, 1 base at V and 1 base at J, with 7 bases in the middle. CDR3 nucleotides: TGCGCCAGCAGCCAAGTGACGGGGAACACTGAAGCTTTCTTT. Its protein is CASSQVTGNTEAFF.

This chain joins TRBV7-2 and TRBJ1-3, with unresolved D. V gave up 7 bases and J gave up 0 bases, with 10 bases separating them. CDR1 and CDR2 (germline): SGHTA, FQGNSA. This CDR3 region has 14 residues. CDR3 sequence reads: CASNPVGSGNTIYF. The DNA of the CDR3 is TGTGCCAGCAACCCGGTTGGCTCTGGAAACACCATATATTTT. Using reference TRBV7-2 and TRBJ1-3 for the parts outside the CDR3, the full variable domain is GAGVSQSPSNKVTEKGKDVELRCDPISGHTALYWYRQSLGQGLEFLIYFQGNSAPDKSGLPSDRFSAERTGGSVSTLTIQRTQQEDSAVYLCASNPVGSGNTIYFGEGSWLTVV.

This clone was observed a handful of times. The CDR3 sequence is CAWSSAGGTRETQYF. CDR3 in DNA: TGTGCCTGGAGCTCAGCGGGGGGGACTCGGGAGACCCAGTACTTC. This chain joins TRBV30 and TRBJ2-5; 10 bases match TRBD2. Germline loops: CDR1 GTSNPN, CDR2 SVGIG (reference sequence). Losses at the gene ends were 3 bases for V and 5 bases for J; bases not matched to a gene: 9. The CDR3 has 15 residues.

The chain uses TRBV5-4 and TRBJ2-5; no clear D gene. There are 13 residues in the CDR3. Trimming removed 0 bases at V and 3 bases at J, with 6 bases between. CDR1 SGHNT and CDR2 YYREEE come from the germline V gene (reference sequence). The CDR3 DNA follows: TGTGCCAGCAGCTTGGGCAACAAAGAGACCCAGTACTTC. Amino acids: CASSLGNKETQYF.

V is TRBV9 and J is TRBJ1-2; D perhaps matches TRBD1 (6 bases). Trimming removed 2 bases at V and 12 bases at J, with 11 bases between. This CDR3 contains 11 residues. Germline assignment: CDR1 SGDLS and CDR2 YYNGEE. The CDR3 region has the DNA TGTGCCAGCAGCGTGGACAGCAGGCACACCTTC. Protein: CASSVDSRHTF.